This T cell receptor (beta chain) was retrieved from a study of cytomegalovirus exposure and HLA in healthy donors. Study outcomes and limitations: Productive status was seen about 90% or about 30% of the time for most TCR beta V segments in an earlier analysis.

Regarding this clone: Its target is not known.

V dropped 2 bases and J dropped 6 bases, with 12 bases sitting between them. The CDR3 is 13 amino acids. Germline CDR1 is GTSNPN and CDR2 is SVGIG (reference sequence). PCR used 60 Vbeta primers and 13 Jbeta primers. Measured with immunoSEQ multiplex PCR; TCRdb has only the in-frame clones, and not every one. The sample comprises more than 200,000 clones, more than 75% of which are singletons, and 6% rests with the top ten. J is TRBJ2-3 and V is TRBV30; D uncertain. The clonotype originates from a man aged 35-49 years in good health and CMV-seropositive. The sequencing sample was made of PBMCs. The chain's CDR3 is CAWSQRLADTQYF. Written as DNA, the CDR3 is TGTGCCTGGAGTCAGCGACTCGCGGATACGCAGTATTTT.